Presented here are 9 T cell receptor beta chains from one specimen sequenced in a study of memory CD4+ T cells and cytomegalovirus serostatus. Measured with immunoSEQ multiplex PCR; TCRdb has only the in-frame clones, and not every one. The data show some 56,000 clones, 82% seen once. Single viable CD3+CD4+CD8-CD45RO+ cells were sorted as the memory CD4+ T cells. Sequencing input: memory CD4+ T cells from blood. These receptors were obtained from an adult in good health and CMV-seronegative.

The rearrangement uses TRBV30 and TRBJ1-1; TRBD1 is a possible D gene (5 bases). Germline loops: CDR1 GTSNPN, CDR2 SVGIG (reference sequence). The length of the CDR3 is 13 residues. V dropped 1 base and J dropped 4 bases, with 10 bases sitting between them. In DNA, the CDR3 is TGTGCCTGGAGTGGGGGGTTCGGCACTGAAGCTTTCTTT. Its translation is CAWSGGFGTEAFF.

This chain joins TRBV7-2 and TRBJ1-6; D ambiguous. Germline CDR1 reads SGHTA; CDR2 reads FQGNSA. The CDR3 covers 13 residues. V lost 5 bases, J lost 9 bases, and 11 bases lay in between. The CDR3 DNA follows: TGTGCCAGCAGCCTCGGGGTGCGTTCACCCCTCCACTTT. Amino acids: CASSLGVRSPLHF.

The gene calls are TRBV28 and TRBJ1-2; D possibly corresponds to TRBD1 (5 bases). CDR3 length: 17 residues. CDR1 is MDHEN and CDR2 is SYDVKM in the germline V gene. V lost 3 bases, J lost 0 bases, and 17 bases lay in between. The CDR3 coding sequence is TGTGCCAGCAGTTTCCCGCGGGGGGACGGTACTAACTATGGCTACACCTTC. Protein: CASSFPRGDGTNYGYTF.

This clone was seen a handful of times. The rearrangement joins TRBV7-2 to TRBJ2-7, with D hard to call. The CDR3 runs 12 residues. Trimming took off 5 bases at V and 10 bases at J, with 15 bases between the two ends. Germline V gene sequence: CDR1 SGHTA, CDR2 FQGNSA. The CDR3 protein is CASSLLTGYQYF. CDR3 nucleotides: TGTGCCAGCAGCCTCTTGACTGGGTACCAGTACTTC.

The J gene is TRBJ1-4, the V gene TRBV7-2, with D unclear. V was pared by 2 bases and J by 3 bases, with 10 bases between. The V gene's germline CDR1 is SGHTA and CDR2 FQGNSA. This CDR3 is built from 15 residues. CDR3: CASSLKVGSNEKLFF. The CDR3 DNA follows: TGTGCCAGCAGCTTAAAGGTCGGGTCTAATGAAAAACTGTTTTTT. The whole variable domain, remainder taken from reference TRBV7-2 and TRBJ1-4, is GAGVSQSPSNKVTEKGKDVELRCDPISGHTALYWYRQSLGQGLEFLIYFQGNSAPDKSGLPSDRFSAERTGGSVSTLTIQRTQQEDSAVYLCASSLKVGSNEKLFFGSGTQLSVL.

About this clone itself: This could be a read error, since a much larger clone is one nucleotide away. V usage is TRBV4-3 and J usage is TRBJ1-6; D unresolved. Germline-derived CDR1 and CDR2 are LGHNA and YSLEER. Trimming pared 0 bases from V and 7 bases from J, leaving 10 bases between. This CDR3 region has 15 residues. The CDR3 nucleotides are TGCGCCAGCAGCCAAGAAGCCGGGCTAAATTCACCCCTCCACTTT. Translated, it gives CASSQEAGLNSPLHF.

This clone has a count of ten or more. The gene calls are TRBV5-1 and TRBJ1-5, with 12 bases aligning to TRBD1. The CDR3 sequence is 15 residues long. Trimming cost V 4 bases and J 4 bases; bases outside gene matches: 3. Germline CDR1 reads SGHRS; CDR2 reads YFSETQ. CDR3 amino acids: CASSTGQGANQPQHF. The CDR3 DNA is TGCGCCAGCAGCACGGGACAGGGGGCAAATCAGCCCCAGCATTTT.

The V and J genes are TRBV19 and TRBJ2-3, with D unclear. This CDR3 contains 14 residues. Germline CDR1 is LNHDA and CDR2 is SQIVND (reference sequence). The V gene lost 4 bases and the J gene lost 1 base, with 9 bases spanning the gap. In nucleotides, the CDR3 is TGTGCCAGTAGTAACAGCGCCCGCACAGATACGCAGTATTTT. Translation: CASSNSARTDTQYF.

This clone was picked up a small number of times. J is TRBJ1-4 and V is TRBV28; D not resolved. The CDR3 is 11 amino acids. Trimming removed 6 bases from V and 8 bases from J, with 7 bases in between. Germline assignment: CDR1 MDHEN and CDR2 SYDVKM. Written as DNA, the CDR3 is TGTGCCAGCAGCTATATGGAAAAACTGTTTTTT. It codes for CASSYMEKLFF.